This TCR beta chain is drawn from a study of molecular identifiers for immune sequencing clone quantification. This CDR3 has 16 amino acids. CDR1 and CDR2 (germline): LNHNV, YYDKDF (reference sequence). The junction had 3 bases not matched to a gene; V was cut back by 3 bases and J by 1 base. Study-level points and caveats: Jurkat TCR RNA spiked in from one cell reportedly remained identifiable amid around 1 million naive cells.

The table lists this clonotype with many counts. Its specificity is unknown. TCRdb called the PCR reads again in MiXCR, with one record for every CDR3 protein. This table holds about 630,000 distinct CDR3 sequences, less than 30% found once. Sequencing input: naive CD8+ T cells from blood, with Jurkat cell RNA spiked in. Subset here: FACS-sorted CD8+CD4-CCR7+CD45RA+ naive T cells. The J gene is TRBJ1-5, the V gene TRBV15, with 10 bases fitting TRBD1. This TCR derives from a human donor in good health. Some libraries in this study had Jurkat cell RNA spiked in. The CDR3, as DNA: TGTGCCACCAGCAGGGACAGGGGGTTAAGCAATCAGCCCCAGCATTTT. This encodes CATSRDRGLSNQPQHF.